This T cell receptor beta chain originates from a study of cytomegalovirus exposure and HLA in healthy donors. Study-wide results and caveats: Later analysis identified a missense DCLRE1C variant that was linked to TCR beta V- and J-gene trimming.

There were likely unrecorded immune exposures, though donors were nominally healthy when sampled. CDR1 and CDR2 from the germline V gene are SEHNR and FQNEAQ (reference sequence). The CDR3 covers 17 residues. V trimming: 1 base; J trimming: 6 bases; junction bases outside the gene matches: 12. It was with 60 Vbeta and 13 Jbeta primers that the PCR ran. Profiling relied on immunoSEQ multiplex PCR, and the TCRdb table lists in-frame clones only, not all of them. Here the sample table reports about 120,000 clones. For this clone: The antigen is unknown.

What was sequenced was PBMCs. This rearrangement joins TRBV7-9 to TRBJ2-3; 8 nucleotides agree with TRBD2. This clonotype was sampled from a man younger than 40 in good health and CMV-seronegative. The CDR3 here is CASSLVASGSRGDTQYF. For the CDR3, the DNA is TGTGCCAGCAGCTTAGTGGCTAGCGGGTCACGGGGGGATACGCAGTATTTT.